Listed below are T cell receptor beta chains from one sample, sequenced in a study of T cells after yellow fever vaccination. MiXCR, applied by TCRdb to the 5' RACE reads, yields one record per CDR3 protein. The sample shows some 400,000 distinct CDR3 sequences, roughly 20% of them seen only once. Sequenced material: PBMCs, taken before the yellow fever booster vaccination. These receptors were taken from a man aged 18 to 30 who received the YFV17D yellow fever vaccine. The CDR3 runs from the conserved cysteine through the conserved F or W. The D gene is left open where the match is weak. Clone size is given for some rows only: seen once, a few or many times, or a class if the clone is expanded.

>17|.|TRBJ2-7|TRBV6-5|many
CASSYSIDAGAPYEQYF
TGTGCCAGCAGTTACTCGATAGACGCAGGGGCCCCCTACGAGCAGTACTTC
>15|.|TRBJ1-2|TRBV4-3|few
CASSQVAAVNYGYTF
TGCGCCAGCAGCCAAGTTGCTGCAGTTAACTATGGCTACACCTTC
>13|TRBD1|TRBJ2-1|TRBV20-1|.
CSAYNRGPNEQFF
TGCAGTGCTTACAACAGGGGCCCCAATGAGCAGTTCTTC
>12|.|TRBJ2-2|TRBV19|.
CASSNGAGELFF
TGTGCCAGTAGTAACGGGGCTGGGGAGCTGTTTTTT
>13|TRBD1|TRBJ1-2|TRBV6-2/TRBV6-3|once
CASTGTGGRGYTF
TGTGCCAGCACCGGGACAGGGGGTCGTGGCTACACCTTC
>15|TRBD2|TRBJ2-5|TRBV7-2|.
CASSITAGGQETQYF
TGTGCCAGCAGCATCACAGCGGGGGGGCAAGAGACCCAGTACTTC
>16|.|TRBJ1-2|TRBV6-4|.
CASSAGGSGTNYGYTF
TGTGCCAGCAGTGCAGGTGGATCCGGGACTAACTATGGCTACACCTTC
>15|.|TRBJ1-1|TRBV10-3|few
CAISESGGFNTEAFF
TGTGCCATCAGTGAGTCGGGGGGATTCAACACTGAAGCTTTCTTT
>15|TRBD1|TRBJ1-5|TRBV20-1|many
CSARVNRGGDQPQHF
TGCAGTGCTAGAGTTAACAGGGGTGGGGATCAGCCCCAGCATTTT
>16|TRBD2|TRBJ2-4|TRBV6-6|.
CASSYSGEGSQNIQYF
TGTGCCAGCAGTTACTCTGGGGAGGGGTCCCAAAACATTCAGTACTTC
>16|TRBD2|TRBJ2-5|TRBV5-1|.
CASSLAGGGGPETQYF
TGCGCCAGCAGCTTGGCAGGTGGCGGGGGGCCTGAGACCCAGTACTTC
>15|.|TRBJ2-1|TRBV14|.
CASSPPRTAYNEQFF
TGTGCCAGCAGCCCCCCCAGGACAGCGTACAATGAGCAGTTCTTC
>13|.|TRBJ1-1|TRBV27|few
CASRPDINTEAFF
TGTGCCAGCAGACCTGACATCAACACTGAAGCTTTCTTT
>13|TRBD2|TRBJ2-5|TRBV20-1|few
CSAQISGEETQYF
TGCAGTGCTCAGATTAGCGGGGAGGAGACCCAGTACTTC
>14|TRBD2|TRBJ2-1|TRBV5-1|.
CASNTGTSFNEQFF
TGCGCCAGCAATACCGGGACTAGCTTCAATGAGCAGTTCTTC
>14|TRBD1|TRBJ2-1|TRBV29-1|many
CSVLQGILGNEQFF
TGCAGCGTACTACAGGGGATCCTAGGGAATGAGCAGTTCTTC
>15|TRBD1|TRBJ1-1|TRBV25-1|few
CASREGDRLNTEAFF
TGTGCCAGCAGGGAAGGGGACAGATTGAACACTGAAGCTTTCTTT
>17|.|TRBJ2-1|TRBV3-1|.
CASSQDGRWGESNEQFF
TGTGCCAGCAGCCAAGATGGGAGGTGGGGCGAGAGTAATGAGCAGTTCTTC
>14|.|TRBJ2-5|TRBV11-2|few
CASSTMRGSGTQYF
TGTGCCAGCAGCACCATGCGGGGAAGCGGGACCCAGTACTTC
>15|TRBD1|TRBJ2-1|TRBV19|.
CASSIPGQGRAEQFF
TGTGCCAGTAGTATACCGGGACAGGGCCGCGCTGAGCAGTTCTTC
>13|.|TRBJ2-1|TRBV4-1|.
CASSQEGGDEQFF
TGCGCCAGCAGCCAAGAGGGTGGCGATGAGCAGTTCTTC
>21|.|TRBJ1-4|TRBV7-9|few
CASSSPPPAPMQAATNEKLFF
TGTGCCAGCAGCTCGCCGCCCCCCGCTCCAATGCAGGCTGCAACTAATGAAAAACTGTTTTTT
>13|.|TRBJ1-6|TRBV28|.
CASGRSYNSPLHF
TGTGCCAGCGGGAGGAGTTATAATTCACCCCTCCACTTT
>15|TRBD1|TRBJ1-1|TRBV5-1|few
CASSLTGVQNTEAFF
TGCGCCAGCAGCTTGACAGGGGTGCAAAACACTGAAGCTTTCTTT
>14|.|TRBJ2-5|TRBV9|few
CASSVGLGLETQYF
TGTGCCAGCAGCGTAGGTCTAGGGTTAGAGACCCAGTACTTC
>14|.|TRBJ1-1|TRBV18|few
CASATGRVNTEAFF
TGTGCCAGCGCGACGGGACGGGTGAACACTGAAGCTTTCTTT
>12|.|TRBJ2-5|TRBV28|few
CASRVGGQAQYF
TGTGCCAGCAGAGTCGGGGGTCAGGCCCAGTACTTC
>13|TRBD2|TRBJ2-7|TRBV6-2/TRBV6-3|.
CASNFAGVYEQYF
TGTGCCAGCAATTTCGCGGGGGTCTACGAGCAGTACTTC
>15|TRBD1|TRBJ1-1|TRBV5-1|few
CASSLIQGAGTEAFF
TGCGCCAGCAGCCTGATACAGGGGGCCGGCACTGAAGCTTTCTTT
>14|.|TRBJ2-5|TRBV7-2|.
CASSLATGQETQYF
TGTGCCAGCAGCTTAGCGACAGGACAAGAGACCCAGTACTTC
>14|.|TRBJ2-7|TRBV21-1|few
CASSTGGVSYEQYF
TGTGCCAGCAGCACCGGGGGGGTCTCCTACGAGCAGTACTTC
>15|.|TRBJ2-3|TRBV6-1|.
CASSWAAGGPDTQYF
TGTGCCAGCAGTTGGGCCGCCGGGGGCCCAGATACGCAGTATTTT